This is a list of T cell receptor beta chains from one sample in a study of blood T cell repertoires in COVID-19. Repertoires were generated with immunoSEQ multiplex PCR, while TCRdb's copy carries only in-frame clones and drops some. This table has some 250,000 clones, nearly 90% appearing once. Sequenced input: peripheral blood. These receptors originate from a woman aged 25 to 45 with acute or convalescent COVID-19. CDR3s include the opening cysteine and the closing phenylalanine or tryptophan. A D gene is named only where the DNA matches it firmly. Only part of the rows carry a size: once, few, many, or a class if the clone is expanded.

d_gene	v_gene	j_gene	abundance	CDR3aa	CDR3nt
TRBD2	TRBV6-5	TRBJ2-7	once	CASSSGLAGEQYF	TGTGCCAGCAGCTCGGGACTAGCGGGGGAGCAGTACTTC
.	TRBV25-1	TRBJ2-2	.	CASSDPGSGTGELFF	TGTGCCAGCAGTGACCCCGGGAGTGGCACCGGGGAGCTGTTTTTT
.	TRBV7-2	TRBJ2-5	.	CASSYSGLQETQYF	TGTGCCAGCAGCTACAGCGGGCTCCAAGAGACCCAGTACTTC
.	TRBV29-1	TRBJ1-1	.	CSGNRVGAEAFF	TGCAGCGGCAACAGGGTCGGAGCTGAAGCTTTCTTT
.	TRBV2	TRBJ2-3	.	CASTPGTDTQYF	TGTGCCAGCACCCCCGGGACAGATACGCAGTATTTT
TRBD1	TRBV24-1	TRBJ1-2	.	CATSDSRDRESGYTF	TGTGCCACCAGTGATTCCCGGGACAGGGAGTCGGGCTACACCTTC
TRBD2	TRBV20-1	TRBJ2-5	.	CSASVTSGQETQYF	TGCAGTGCTAGTGTGACTAGCGGCCAAGAGACCCAGTACTTC
.	TRBV4-2	TRBJ1-1	few	CASSETTVMNTEAFF	TGTGCCAGCAGCGAAACGACAGTAATGAACACTGAAGCTTTCTTT
.	TRBV27	TRBJ1-5	.	CASSWGPNQPQHF	TGTGCCAGCAGCTGGGGCCCTAATCAGCCCCAGCATTTT
TRBD2	TRBV9	TRBJ2-3	.	CASSERTSGRVTDTQYF	TGTGCCAGCAGCGAACGGACTAGCGGGAGGGTCACAGATACGCAGTATTTT
.	TRBV11-3	TRBJ2-2	.	CASSLAGANTGELFF	TGTGCCAGCAGCTTAGCGGGAGCGAACACCGGGGAGCTGTTTTTT
.	TRBV6-4	TRBJ2-2	.	CASSEFAGEAGELFF	TGTGCCAGCAGTGAATTTGCAGGGGAAGCCGGGGAGCTGTTTTTT
.	TRBV28	TRBJ1-5	.	CASSREGGNQPQHF	TGTGCCAGCAGCCGGGAGGGCGGCAATCAGCCCCAGCATTTT
TRBD1	TRBV5-8	TRBJ1-5	.	CASSRRRGRTQPQHF	TGTGCCAGCAGCCGGCGCAGGGGGCGGACTCAGCCCCAGCATTTT
.	TRBV5-4	TRBJ2-5	.	CASSFRTLETQYF	TGTGCCAGCAGCTTCAGGACTCTCGAGACCCAGTACTTC
.	TRBV10-3	TRBJ2-2	.	CAISEATRQPGELFF	TGTGCCATCAGTGAGGCGACCCGACAGCCCGGGGAGCTGTTTTTT
.	TRBV30	TRBJ1-5	.	CAWGQGSNQPQHF	TGTGCCTGGGGTCAGGGGAGCAATCAGCCCCAGCATTTT
.	TRBV19	TRBJ2-7	.	CASRTQGGSYEQYF	TGTGCCAGTAGGACACAGGGGGGGTCCTACGAGCAGTACTTC
TRBD1	TRBV7-2	TRBJ1-4	.	CASSRDRGRSEKLFF	TGTGCCAGCAGCCGGGACAGGGGGCGTAGTGAAAAACTGTTTTTT
.	TRBV4-2	TRBJ2-5	.	CASSQDHLETQYF	TGTGCCAGCAGCCAAGATCATTTAGAGACCCAGTACTTC
TRBD1	TRBV5-5	TRBJ1-6	few	CASSLMGQGASPLHF	TGTGCCAGCAGCTTGATGGGACAGGGAGCTTCACCCCTCCACTTT
TRBD2	TRBV7-3	TRBJ2-2	.	CASSLMVAGVPGELFF	TGTGCCAGCAGCTTAATGGTAGCGGGAGTCCCCGGGGAGCTGTTTTTT